The table lists the clone carrying this TCR beta chain with a few counts. Its antigen is undetermined. The study reverse transcribed the entire isolated RNA, so it sequenced expressed TCRB transcripts. The repertoire was sequenced with immunoSEQ multiplex PCR; TCRdb's copy has only in-frame clones and lacks some. The data hold 250,000 to 300,000 clones, with less than 30% observed a single time. The source of the sample is a study of beta chain features in type 1 diabetes. Whole-study results and caveats: For Type 1 diabetes patients, all four CD4+ subsets carried TCRB CDR3s that were moderately but significantly shorter. Compared to healthy donors, patients appeared to have naive, central memory and Treg TCRB repertoires that were more alike.

V was cut by 4 bases and J by 1 base, with 10 bases left in between. The germline V gene has CDR1 SGDLS and CDR2 YYNGEE. The CDR3 is 14 residues long. The rearrangement uses TRBV9 and TRBJ2-3; D is ambiguous. This clonotype originated in a woman in her 30s with type 1 diabetes. Sequencing input: naive CD4+ T cells from blood. CDR3 sequence (DNA): TGTGCCAGCAGCCAGGAACGGCGCACAGATACGCAGTATTTT. Residues: CASSQERRTDTQYF.